This T cell receptor beta chain was sequenced during a study of T-cell reconstitution after alpha-beta-depleted transplantation in children. Regarding the study as a whole: Several hundred expanded graft clones reportedly gave rise to the alpha-beta T cells present about two months after transplant. Some patients' high day-60 TCRbeta diversity was attributed to recipient cells surviving conditioning. Newly generated T cells supplied most T-cell counts and diversity one year post-transplant.

It was with unique molecular identifiers that the TCRbeta library was prepared. TCRdb itself ran the PCR reads through MiXCR, one entry per CDR3 protein. Of fewer than 550,000 distinct CDR3 sequences listed, around 15% were seen once; the top ten hold 25% to 35%. This clonotype appeared a few times. Its antigen is not identified. The TCR sequence derives from a boy under three years old who had a stem cell transplant for Wiskott-Aldrich syndrome, so the T cells may come from the graft donor. The input for sequencing was PBMCs, mostly from graft donor cells, taken 360 days after TCRalphabeta/CD19-depleted stem cell transplant.

CDR3 DNA sequence: TGTGCCAGCTCTACAGGGGCTCTATATGGCTACACCTTC. Translating gives CASSTGALYGYTF. The chain uses TRBV25-1 and TRBJ1-2, with 7 bases that match TRBD1. Trimming removed 8 bases from V and 5 bases from J; junction bases left unmatched: 8. CDR3 length: 13 residues. In germline, CDR1 is MGHDK, CDR2 SYGVNS.